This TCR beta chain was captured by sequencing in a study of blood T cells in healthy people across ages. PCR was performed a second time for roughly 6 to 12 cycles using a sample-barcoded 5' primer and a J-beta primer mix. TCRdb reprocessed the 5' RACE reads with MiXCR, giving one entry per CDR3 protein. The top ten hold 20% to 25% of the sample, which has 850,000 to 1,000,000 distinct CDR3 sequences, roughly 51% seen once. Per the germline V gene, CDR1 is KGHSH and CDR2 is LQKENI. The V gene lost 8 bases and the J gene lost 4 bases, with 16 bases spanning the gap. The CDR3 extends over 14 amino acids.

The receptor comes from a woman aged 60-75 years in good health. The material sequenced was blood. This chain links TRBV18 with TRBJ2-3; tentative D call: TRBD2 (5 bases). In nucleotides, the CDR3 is TGTGCCAGCCCAACCGCGGAGGACGCAGATACGCAGTATTTT. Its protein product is CASPTAEDADTQYF.